Sequencing of this TCR beta chain was carried out in a study of OX40 agonist ivuxolimab in advanced cancers. Study information: As their treatment, patients were administered ivuxolimab, an agonistic anti-OX40 (CD134) antibody. Each patient was given ivuxolimab into a vein every 2 weeks, at 0.01 to 10 mg/kg. Of the participants, approximately 36% had some prior anti-PD-1, anti-PD-L1 or anti-CTLA-4 therapy, which was allowed. Partial response was recorded in three patients: one hepatocellular carcinoma and two cutaneous melanoma cases.

The assay was immunoSEQ multiplex PCR, and TCRdb's table has in-frame clones only and misses some. The sample consists of 55,000 to 70,000 clones, around 80% of them appearing once. CDR1 is LNHDA, CDR2 SQIVND, per germline (reference sequence). Trimming left V 5 bases short and J 2 bases short, with 13 bases between. The CDR3 extends over 15 amino acids. The genes are TRBV19 and TRBJ1-5; D is unresolved. The source of this sequence is an adult with an advanced solid tumor such as melanoma, head and neck, liver or kidney cancer. The sequencing used CD4+ or CD8+ T cells sorted from blood, collected in a trial of the OX40 agonist ivuxolimab. CDR3 loop: CASSQARGGNQPQHF. CDR3 nucleotide sequence: TGTGCCAGTAGTCAGGCCCGAGGAGGCAATCAGCCCCAGCATTTT.